This TCR beta chain stems from a study of CD8 T cells in Susac syndrome. An amount of RNA that ranged from roughly 0.5 to 1 ug was reverse transcribed with random hexamers. Across 54 Vbeta and 13 Jbeta, TCR beta CDR3 was amplified with immunoSEQ multiplex PCR. TCRdb redid the calling of the immunoSEQ multiplex PCR reads with MiXCR, one entry per CDR3 protein. The sample has 180,000 or so distinct CDR3 sequences, over 85% seen once. The controls, all healthy donors, were matched for age and sex. Negative isolation yielded CD4+ and CD8+ T cells, and FACS enriched TEMRA cells. Study-wide findings and caveats: The study's TCR sequencing and HLA analysis covered a relatively small number of individuals, and the study acknowledged this.

The CDR3 length is 12 residues. Germline CDR1 and CDR2: SNHLY and FYNNEI. V gave up 3 bases and J gave up 7 bases, with 9 bases separating them. Concerning this clonotype itself: The target antigen is unknown.

This sequence originates from a human donor in good health. The sample taken for sequencing was CD4+ T cells from PBMCs. The chain employs TRBV2 and TRBJ1-2; no firm D call. CDR3 sequence (DNA): TGTGCCAGCAGTGAGCGGGTCGGTGGCTACACCTTC. This sequence encodes CASSERVGGYTF.